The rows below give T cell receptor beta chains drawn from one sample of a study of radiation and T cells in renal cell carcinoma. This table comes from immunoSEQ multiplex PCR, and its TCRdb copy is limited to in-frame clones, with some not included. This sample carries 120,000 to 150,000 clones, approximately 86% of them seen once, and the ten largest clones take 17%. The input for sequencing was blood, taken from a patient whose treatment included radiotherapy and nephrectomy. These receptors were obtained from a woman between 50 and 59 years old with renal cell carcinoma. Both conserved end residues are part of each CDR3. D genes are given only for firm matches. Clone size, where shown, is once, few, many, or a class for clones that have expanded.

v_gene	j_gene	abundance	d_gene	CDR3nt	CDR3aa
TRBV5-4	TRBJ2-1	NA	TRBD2	TGTGCCAGCAGCACTTTCGGGGGGGGAGATGAGCAGTTCTTC	CASSTFGGGDEQFF
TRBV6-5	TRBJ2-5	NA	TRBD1	TGTGCCAGCAGCGAAACAGGGGGATTACAAGAGACCCAGTACTTC	CASSETGGLQETQYF
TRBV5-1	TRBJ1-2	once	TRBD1	TGCGCCAGCGAGCCGGGACAGGGGTTTGGCTATGGCTACACCTTC	CASEPGQGFGYGYTF
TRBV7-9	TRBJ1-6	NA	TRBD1	TGTGCCAGCAGCCCGGGACAGGGAAATTCACCCCTCCACTTT	CASSPGQGNSPLHF
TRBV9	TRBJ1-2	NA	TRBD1	TGTGCCAGCAGCGGACAGGGGGGCCTTTGGGGCTACACCTTC	CASSGQGGLWGYTF
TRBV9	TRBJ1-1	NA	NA	TGTGCCAGCAGCGCAGGGCGTCGGGTCACTGAAGCTTTCTTT	CASSAGRRVTEAFF
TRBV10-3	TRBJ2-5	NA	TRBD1	TGTGCCATCAGCCCTGCCAATGGACAGGGAGGTTTAGAGACCCAGTACTTC	CAISPANGQGGLETQYF
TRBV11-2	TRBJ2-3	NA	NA	TGTGCCAGCAGCTTAAAACTAGGCGGGGTAGATACGCAGTATTTT	CASSLKLGGVDTQYF
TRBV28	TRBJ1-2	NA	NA	TGTGCCAGCAGTCTCAGGGGTCTCTATGGCTACACCTTC	CASSLRGLYGYTF
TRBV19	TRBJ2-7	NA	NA	TGTGCCAGTAGTATGTCGTCCGGCCCCAGGGAGCAGTACTTC	CASSMSSGPREQYF
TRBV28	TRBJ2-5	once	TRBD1	TGTGCCAGCAGCTCCGGGACAGTCCAAGAGACCCAGTACTTC	CASSSGTVQETQYF
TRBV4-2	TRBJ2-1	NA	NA	TGTGCCAGCAGCCAAGATAGGCCACTTATGCGGGGATCCTCCTACAATGAGCAGTTCTTC	CASSQDRPLMRGSSYNEQFF
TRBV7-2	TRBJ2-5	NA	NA	TGTGCCAGCAGCCGGCAAGGGGGGGCCCAACAAGAGACCCAGTACTTC	CASSRQGGAQQETQYF
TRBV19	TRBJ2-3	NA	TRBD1	TGTGCCAGTAGTGCGTCCGGGACAGGGACGCAGTATTTT	CASSASGTGTQYF
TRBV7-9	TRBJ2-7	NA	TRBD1	TGTGCCAGCAGGGCCGGGACAGAAGAAGCCTACGAGCAGTACTTC	CASRAGTEEAYEQYF
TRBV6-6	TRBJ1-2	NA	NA	TGTGCCAGCAGTTATTATCCCTCTAACTATGGCTACACCTTC	CASSYYPSNYGYTF
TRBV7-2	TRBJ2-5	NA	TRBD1	TGTGCCAGCAGCATCGGACAGGGGCTTGCGGCGACCCAGTACTTC	CASSIGQGLAATQYF
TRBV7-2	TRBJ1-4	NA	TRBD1	TGTGCCAGCAGCACACAGACAGGGGTCTCTAATGAAAAACTGTTTTTT	CASSTQTGVSNEKLFF
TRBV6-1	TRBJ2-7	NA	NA	TGTGCCAGCAGTGAAGGAGGTCGTTCTGAGCAGTACTTC	CASSEGGRSEQYF
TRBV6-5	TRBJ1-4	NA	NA	TGTGCCAGCAGCCTTATGGCCTCGTTAGGGGAAAAACTGTTTTTT	CASSLMASLGEKLFF
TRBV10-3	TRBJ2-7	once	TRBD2	TGTGCCACCTCCTTGGGGGGGGACGGCGAGCAGTACTTC	CATSLGGDGEQYF
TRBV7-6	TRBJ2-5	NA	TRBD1	TGTGCCAGCAGCCAAGGGACAGGGGTAGACGGAGAGACCCAGTACTTC	CASSQGTGVDGETQYF
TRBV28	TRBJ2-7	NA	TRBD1	TGTGCCAGCAGTGGCCCGGGACAGGGGGCCTACGAGCAGTACTTC	CASSGPGQGAYEQYF
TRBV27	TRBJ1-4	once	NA	TGTGCCAGCAGTCCGATCGGGGAGGGACCTAATGAAAAACTGTTTTTT	CASSPIGEGPNEKLFF